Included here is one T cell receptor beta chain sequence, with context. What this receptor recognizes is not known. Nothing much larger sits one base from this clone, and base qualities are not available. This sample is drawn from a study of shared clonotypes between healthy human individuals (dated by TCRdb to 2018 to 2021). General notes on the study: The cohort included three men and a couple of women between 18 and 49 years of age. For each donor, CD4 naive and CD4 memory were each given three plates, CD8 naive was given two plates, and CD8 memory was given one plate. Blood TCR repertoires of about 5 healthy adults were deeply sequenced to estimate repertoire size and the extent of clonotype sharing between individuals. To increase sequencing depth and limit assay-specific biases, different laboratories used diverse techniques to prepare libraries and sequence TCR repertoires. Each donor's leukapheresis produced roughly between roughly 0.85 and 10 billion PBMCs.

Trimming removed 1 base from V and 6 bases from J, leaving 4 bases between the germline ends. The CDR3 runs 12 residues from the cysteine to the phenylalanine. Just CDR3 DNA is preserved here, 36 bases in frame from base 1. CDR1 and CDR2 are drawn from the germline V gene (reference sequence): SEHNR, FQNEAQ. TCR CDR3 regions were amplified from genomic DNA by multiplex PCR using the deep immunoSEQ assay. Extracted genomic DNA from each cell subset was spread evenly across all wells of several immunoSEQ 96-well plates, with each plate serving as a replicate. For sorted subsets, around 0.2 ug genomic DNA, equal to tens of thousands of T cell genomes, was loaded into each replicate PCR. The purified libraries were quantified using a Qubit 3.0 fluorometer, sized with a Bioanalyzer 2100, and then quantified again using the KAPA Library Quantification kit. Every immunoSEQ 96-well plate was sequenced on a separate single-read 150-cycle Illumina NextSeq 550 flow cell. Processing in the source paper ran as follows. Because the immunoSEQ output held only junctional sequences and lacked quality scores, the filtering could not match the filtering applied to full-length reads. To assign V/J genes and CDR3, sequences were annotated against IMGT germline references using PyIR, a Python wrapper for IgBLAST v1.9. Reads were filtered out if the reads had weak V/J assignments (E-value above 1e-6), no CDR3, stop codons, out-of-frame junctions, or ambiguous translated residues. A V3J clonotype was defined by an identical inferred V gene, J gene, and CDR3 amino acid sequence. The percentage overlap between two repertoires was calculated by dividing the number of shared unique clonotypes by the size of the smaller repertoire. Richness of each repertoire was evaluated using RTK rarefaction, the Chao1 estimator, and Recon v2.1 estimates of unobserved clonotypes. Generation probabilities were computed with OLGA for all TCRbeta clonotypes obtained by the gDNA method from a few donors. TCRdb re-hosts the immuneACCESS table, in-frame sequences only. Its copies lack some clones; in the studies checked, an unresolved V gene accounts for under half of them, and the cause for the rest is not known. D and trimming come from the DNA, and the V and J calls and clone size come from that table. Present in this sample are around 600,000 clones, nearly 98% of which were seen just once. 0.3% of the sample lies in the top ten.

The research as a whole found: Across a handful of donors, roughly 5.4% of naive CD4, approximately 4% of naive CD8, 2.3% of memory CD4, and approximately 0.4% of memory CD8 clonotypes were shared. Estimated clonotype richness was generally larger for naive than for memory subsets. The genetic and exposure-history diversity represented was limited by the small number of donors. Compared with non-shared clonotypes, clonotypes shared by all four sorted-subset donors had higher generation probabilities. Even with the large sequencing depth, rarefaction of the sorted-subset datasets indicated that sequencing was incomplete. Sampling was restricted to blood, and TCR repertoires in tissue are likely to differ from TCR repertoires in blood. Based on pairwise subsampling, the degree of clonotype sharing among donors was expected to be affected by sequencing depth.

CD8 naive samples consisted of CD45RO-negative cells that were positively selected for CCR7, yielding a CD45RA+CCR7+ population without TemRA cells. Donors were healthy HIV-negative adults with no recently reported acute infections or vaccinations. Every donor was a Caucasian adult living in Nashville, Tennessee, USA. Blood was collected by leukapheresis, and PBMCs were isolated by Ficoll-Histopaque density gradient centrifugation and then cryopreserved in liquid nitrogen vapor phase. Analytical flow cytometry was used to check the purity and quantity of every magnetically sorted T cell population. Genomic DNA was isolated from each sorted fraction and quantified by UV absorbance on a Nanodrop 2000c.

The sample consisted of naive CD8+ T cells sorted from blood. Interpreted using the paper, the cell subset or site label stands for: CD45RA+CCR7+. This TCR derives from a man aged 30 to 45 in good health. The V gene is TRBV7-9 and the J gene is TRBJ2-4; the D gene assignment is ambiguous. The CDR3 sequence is CASSLGTNIQYF. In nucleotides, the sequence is TGTGCCAGCAGCTTAGGGACAAACATTCAGTACTTC.